These 25 T cell receptor beta chains share one sample of origin, sequenced in a study of cytomegalovirus exposure and HLA in healthy donors. Primers included in the PCR were 60 Vbeta and 13 Jbeta primers. Assay: immunoSEQ multiplex PCR; the TCRdb copy retains only in-frame clones and omits some. This sample carries 150,000 to 200,000 clones, around 77% of them seen once, and the ten largest clones take approximately 2%. Material for sequencing was PBMCs. The receptors shown here come from a woman in her twenties or thirties in good health and CMV-seropositive.

The chain couples TRBV7-6 to TRBJ2-7; TRBD1 matches 8 bases. The V gene end was trimmed by 6 bases and the J gene end by 5 bases; junction bases not matched to a gene: 9. The CDR3 consists of 14 residues. CDR1 SGHVS and CDR2 FNYEAQ come from the germline V gene. The DNA of the CDR3 is TGTGCCAGCAGTCGTTCGGACAGGGTGAACGAGCAGTACTTC. This codes for CASSRSDRVNEQYF.

The DNA of the CDR3 is TGTGCCAGCAGCTTAGCCCCGGGGGGGGGCACAGATACGCAGTATTTT. This codes for CASSLAPGGGTDTQYF. The genes are TRBV7-2 and TRBJ2-3, with 8 bases that match TRBD2. V gave up 0 bases and J gave up 1 base; unmatched junction bases: 3. CDR3 size: 16 residues. Germline loops: CDR1 SGHTA, CDR2 FQGNSA. Combining the CDR3 with reference TRBV7-2 and TRBJ2-3 gives the whole variable domain GAGVSQSPSNKVTEKGKDVELRCDPISGHTALYWYRQSLGQGLEFLIYFQGNSAPDKSGLPSDRFSAERTGGSVSTLTIQRTQQEDSAVYLCASSLAPGGGTDTQYFGPGTRLTVL.

There are many counts of this clone. The CDR3 sequence: CASRKEGVDYGYTF. The CDR3 DNA sequence: TGTGCCAGCAGGAAAGAAGGGGTTGACTATGGCTACACCTTC. The gene calls are TRBV2 and TRBJ1-2; D might be TRBD1 (5 bases). CDR1 is SNHLY, CDR2 FYNNEI, per germline. The CDR3 covers 14 residues. The germline V and J ends were trimmed by 6 bases and 3 bases, with 14 bases remaining between them.

The chain is built from TRBV30 and TRBJ1-6; 7 nucleotides align to TRBD1. Germline V gene lookup returns CDR1 GTSNPN and CDR2 SVGIG (reference sequence). V dropped 5 bases and J dropped 11; count of bases not matched to a gene: 9. The CDR3 contains 13 residues. CDR3 DNA: TGTGCCTGGGAGGGTACGGACAGGACACCCCTCCACTTT. It yields the protein CAWEGTDRTPLHF.

CDR3 sequence reads: CASSIDPTGAITEAFF. The CDR3 coding sequence is TGTGCCAGTAGTATAGATCCGACAGGGGCCATCACTGAAGCTTTCTTT. The genes are TRBV19 and TRBJ1-1; 8 nucleotides align to TRBD1. The CDR3 length is 16 residues. Germline V gene sequence: CDR1 LNHDA, CDR2 SQIVND (reference sequence). The junction had 7 bases not matched to a gene; V was cut back by 0 bases and J by 4 bases.

The J gene is TRBJ2-1, the V gene TRBV9; 13 positions match TRBD2. The trim removed 4 bases at V and 2 bases at J, leaving 6 bases unmatched. Per the germline V gene, CDR1 is SGDLS and CDR2 is YYNGEE. The CDR3 loop spans 17 amino acids. The CDR3 nucleotides read TGTGCCAGCAGCAAAACTAGCGGGGGGGTCGCCTACAATGAGCAGTTCTTC. Encoded protein: CASSKTSGGVAYNEQFF.

This chain joins TRBV30 and TRBJ1-1, with D perhaps matching TRBD1 (6 bases). The CDR3 sequence is 17 residues long. Trimming shortened V by 3 bases and J by 7 bases, and 27 bases separated the two germline ends. Per germline, CDR1 GTSNPN and CDR2 SVGIG (reference sequence). In nucleotides, the CDR3 is TGTGCCTGGAGACAAAGAATGGGAGAACAGGGATCTAATGAAGCTTTCTTT. Protein: CAWRQRMGEQGSNEAFF.

The V call is TRBV6-6, the J call TRBJ2-7; TRBD2 might be the D (5 bases). The V and J ends lost 8 bases and 0 bases respectively, with 11 bases between them. The CDR3 covers 13 residues. CDR1 is MNHNY and CDR2 is SVGAGI in the germline V gene (reference sequence). The CDR3 loop is CASSPGDSYEQYF. As DNA, the CDR3 is TGTGCCAGCTCCCCCGGGGACTCCTACGAGCAGTACTTC.

This chain connects TRBV30 to TRBJ1-2; 9 bases are shared with TRBD1. The germline V gene encodes CDR1 GTSNPN and CDR2 SVGIG (reference sequence). V lost 3 bases and J lost 14; bases outside the gene matches: 16. This CDR3 has 14 residues. The CDR3 here is CAWSDRDREWKATF. As DNA, the CDR3 is TGTGCCTGGAGCGACCGGGACAGGGAATGGAAGGCTACCTTC.

Only one count was recorded for this clone. This chain connects TRBV9 to TRBJ1-2; D unclear. CDR1 SGDLS and CDR2 YYNGEE come from the germline V gene. Trimming shortened V by 1 base and J by 3 bases, and 13 bases separated the two germline ends. The CDR3 consists of 15 residues. The DNA of the CDR3 is TGTGCCAGCAGCGTACGAAGCAACCAGGACTATGGCTACACCTTC. Protein: CASSVRSNQDYGYTF. The full variable domain, its missing parts supplied by reference TRBV9 and TRBJ1-2, is DSGVTQTPKHLITATGQRVTLRCSPRSGDLSVYWYQQSLDQGLQFLIQYYNGEERAKGNILERFSAQQFPDLHSELNLSSLELGDSALYFCASSVRSNQDYGYTFGSGTRLTVV.

The chain recombines TRBV7-9 with TRBJ1-2; 9 bases are a match to TRBD1. CDR1 is SEHNR and CDR2 is FQNEAQ in the germline V gene (reference sequence). The V and J ends lost 6 bases and 4 bases, in that order; junction bases with no gene match: 12. The CDR3 has 16 amino acids. The CDR3 reads CASSLRRTGEFYGYTF. The CDR3 DNA is TGTGCCAGCAGTTTGAGGCGGACAGGGGAGTTCTATGGCTACACCTTC.

The genes are TRBV6-5 and TRBJ2-7; TRBD2 might be the D (6 bases). Germline assignment: CDR1 MNHEY and CDR2 SVGAGI. The V and J ends lost 6 bases and 5 bases respectively, with 17 bases between them. There are 14 residues in the CDR3. The CDR3 sequence: CASRTSWGTHEQYF. The CDR3 nucleotides are TGTGCCAGCAGGACCTCGTGGGGGACTCACGAGCAGTACTTC.

The V call is TRBV10-1, the J call TRBJ2-3; possible D gene TRBD1, 6 bases. The CDR3 loop spans 13 amino acids. V was cut by 7 bases and J by 3 bases, with 11 bases left in between. CDR1 and CDR2 from the germline V gene are WNHNN and SYGVQD (reference sequence). In DNA, the CDR3 is TGCGCCAGCAATAACAGGGCGACAGATACGCAGTATTTT. This codes for CASNNRATDTQYF.

The chain joins TRBV5-1 to TRBJ1-1, with D possibly TRBD1 on 5 matching bases. This CDR3 is 14 amino acids long. V was shortened by 0 bases and J by 1 base, with 7 bases between the two germline ends. Germline lookup yields CDR1 SGHRS and CDR2 YFSETQ. The CDR3 spells CASSLGTGNTEAFF. The CDR3 DNA reads TGCGCCAGCAGCTTGGGTACAGGGAACACTGAAGCTTTCTTT.

The chain couples TRBV6-5 to TRBJ1-5, with 7 bases that match TRBD1. J lost 9 bases, V lost 5 bases, and 7 bases had no gene match. This CDR3 is 13 amino acids long. CDR1 and CDR2 (germline): MNHEY, SVGAGI. The CDR3 sequence is CASSGHRGLPQHF. CDR3 DNA: TGTGCCAGCAGTGGACACAGGGGTTTGCCCCAGCATTTT.

The chain couples TRBV5-1 to TRBJ1-4, with D unresolved. Deletions cut 1 base from V and 7 bases from J, with 8 bases between. Germline CDR1 reads SGHRS; CDR2 reads YFSETQ. This CDR3 region has 13 residues. CDR3 bases: TGCGCCAGCAGCTTGTCTGGAGCTGAAAAACTGTTTTTT. This gives the protein CASSLSGAEKLFF.

The rearrangement links TRBV5-1 to TRBJ2-2; D not resolved. CDR1 is SGHRS, CDR2 YFSETQ, per germline. V was shortened by 2 bases and J by 9 bases, with 14 bases between the two germline ends. This CDR3 spans 14 amino acids. The CDR3 region has the DNA TGCGCCAGCAGCTTAGCACCCTCCGACAGGGAGCTGTTTTTT. Protein sequence: CASSLAPSDRELFF.

J is TRBJ2-6 and V is TRBV19, with a weak D call TRBD1 (6 bases). Looked up from germline, CDR1 is LNHDA and CDR2 is SQIVND (reference sequence). There are 17 residues in the CDR3. Trimming took 0 bases from V and 4 from J, leaving 13 bases between them. The CDR3 reads CASSIETGRSGANVLTF. The CDR3 bases are TGTGCCAGTAGTATAGAAACAGGGAGATCGGGGGCCAACGTCCTGACTTTC.

The chain recombines TRBV27 with TRBJ2-7, with D tentatively TRBD1 (6 bases). The germline CDR1 and CDR2 sequences are MNHEY and SMNVEV (reference sequence). V gave up 5 bases and J gave up 3 bases, with 20 bases separating them. CDR3 length: 16 residues. The CDR3 DNA reads as TGTGCCAGCAGTCCCGTCCCGGGACAAGAGCGCTACGAGCAGTACTTC. This gives the protein CASSPVPGQERYEQYF.

The rearrangement links TRBV7-9 to TRBJ1-4, with TRBD1 matching over 8 bases. With 3 bases clipped from V and 8 bases from J, the junction kept 14 bases outside the gene matches. Germline V lookup: CDR1 SEHNR, CDR2 FQNEAQ (reference sequence). The CDR3 contains 17 residues. The CDR3 DNA sequence: TGTGCCAGCAGCTTCCTTGGAGGGGTGGGACAGGAAGAAAAACTGTTTTTT. Translated, it gives CASSFLGGVGQEEKLFF.

As regards this clone: One end of the junction fails to match germline, which may point to a read error. V usage is TRBV28 and J usage is TRBJ1-1, with 9 bases that match TRBD1. Looked up from germline, CDR1 is MDHEN and CDR2 is SYDVKM. The CDR3 runs to 15 residues. DNA of the CDR3: TGTGCCAGCAGTCTACCCCCCTTTACAGGGGGCAGGACCGTCTTT. Translating it yields CASSLPPFTGGRTVF.

DNA of the CDR3: TGTGCCAGCAGTTACTCGAAGGGGCAGGGTGGCTACACCTTC. As protein: CASSYSKGQGGYTF. The gene calls are TRBV6-5 and TRBJ1-2, with D possibly TRBD1 on 5 matching bases. Germline assignment: CDR1 MNHEY and CDR2 SVGAGI. The CDR3 contains 14 residues. V was shortened by 0 bases and J by 7 bases, with 12 bases between the two germline ends.

The V call is TRBV7-6, the J call TRBJ2-3, with a possible D match to TRBD2 (5 bases). CDR3 length: 15 amino acids. The germline V gene encodes CDR1 SGHVS and CDR2 FNYEAQ. Deletions cut 5 bases from V and 3 bases from J, with 15 bases between. The CDR3 coding sequence is TGTGCCAGCAGCCCCCTAGCTGAAGGAACAGATACGCAGTATTTT. The encoded protein is CASSPLAEGTDTQYF.

The rearrangement links TRBV28 to TRBJ1-1; a weak D match, TRBD1 (5 bases). With 1 base removed from V and 4 bases from J, the gap between germline ends came to 10 bases. The germline gives CDR1 MDHEN, CDR2 SYDVKM. CDR3 size: 14 residues. The CDR3 reads CASSLYPGGTEAFF. In nucleotides, the CDR3 is TGTGCCAGCAGTTTATATCCGGGGGGCACTGAAGCTTTCTTT.

The V call is TRBV19, the J call TRBJ1-1; TRBD1 matches 8 bases. Per germline, CDR1 LNHDA and CDR2 SQIVND (reference sequence). This CDR3 contains 17 residues. V dropped 2 bases and J dropped 3; count of bases not matched to a gene: 11. The CDR3 reads CASSISSGQGGYTEAFF. DNA of the CDR3: TGTGCCAGTAGTATATCATCCGGACAGGGAGGATACACTGAAGCTTTCTTT.